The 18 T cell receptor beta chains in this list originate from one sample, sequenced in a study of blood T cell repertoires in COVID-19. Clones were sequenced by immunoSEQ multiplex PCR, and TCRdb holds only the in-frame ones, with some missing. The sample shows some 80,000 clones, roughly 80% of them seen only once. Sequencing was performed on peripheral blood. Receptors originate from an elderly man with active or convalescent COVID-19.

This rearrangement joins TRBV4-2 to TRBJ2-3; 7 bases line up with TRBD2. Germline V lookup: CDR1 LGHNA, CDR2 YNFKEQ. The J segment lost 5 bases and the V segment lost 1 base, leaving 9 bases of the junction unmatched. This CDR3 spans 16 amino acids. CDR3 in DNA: TGTGCCAGCAGCCAAGGACTAGCCGAGGGAGTAGATACGCAGTATTTT. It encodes CASSQGLAEGVDTQYF.

CDR3 sequence reads: CASRSQGASTEAFF. CDR3 in DNA: TGTGCCAGCAGATCACAGGGGGCGAGCACTGAAGCTTTCTTT. The chain employs TRBV6-4 and TRBJ1-1; the match to TRBD1 covers 9 bases. CDR1 MRHNA and CDR2 SNTAGT come from the germline V gene. The ends lost 6 bases at V and 4 bases at J; junction bases unmatched: 6. This CDR3 is built from 14 residues.

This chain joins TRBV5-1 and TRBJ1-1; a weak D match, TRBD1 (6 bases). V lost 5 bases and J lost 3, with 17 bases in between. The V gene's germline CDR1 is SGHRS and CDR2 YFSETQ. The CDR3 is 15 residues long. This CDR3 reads CASREAGAGDTEAFF. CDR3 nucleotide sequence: TGCGCCAGCAGAGAAGCAGGGGCGGGGGACACTGAAGCTTTCTTT.

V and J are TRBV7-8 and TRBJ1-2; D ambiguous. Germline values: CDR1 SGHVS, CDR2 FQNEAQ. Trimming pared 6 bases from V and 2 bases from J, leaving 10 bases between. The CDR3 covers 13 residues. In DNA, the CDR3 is TGTGCCAGCAGTCGAACAGAAAACTATGGCTACACCTTC. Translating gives CASSRTENYGYTF.

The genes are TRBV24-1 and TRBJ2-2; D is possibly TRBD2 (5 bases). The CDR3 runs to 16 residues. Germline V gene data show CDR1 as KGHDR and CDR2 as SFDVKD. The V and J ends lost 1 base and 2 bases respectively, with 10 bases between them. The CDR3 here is CATSDFNGGNTGELFF. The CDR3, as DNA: TGTGCCACCAGTGATTTTAACGGAGGCAACACCGGGGAGCTGTTTTTT.

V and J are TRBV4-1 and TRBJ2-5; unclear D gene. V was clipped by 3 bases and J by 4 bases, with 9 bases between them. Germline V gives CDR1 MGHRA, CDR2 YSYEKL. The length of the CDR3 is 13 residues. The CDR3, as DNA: TGCGCCAGCAGCCAGGTACCCGGAGAGACCCAGTACTTC. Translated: CASSQVPGETQYF.

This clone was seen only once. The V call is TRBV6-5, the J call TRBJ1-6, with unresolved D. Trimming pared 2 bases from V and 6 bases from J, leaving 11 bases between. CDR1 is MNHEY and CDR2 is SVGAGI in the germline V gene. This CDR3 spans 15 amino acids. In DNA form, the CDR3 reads TGTGCCAGCAGTTACAGCAGGCGATCTAATTCACCCCTCCACTTT. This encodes CASSYSRRSNSPLHF.

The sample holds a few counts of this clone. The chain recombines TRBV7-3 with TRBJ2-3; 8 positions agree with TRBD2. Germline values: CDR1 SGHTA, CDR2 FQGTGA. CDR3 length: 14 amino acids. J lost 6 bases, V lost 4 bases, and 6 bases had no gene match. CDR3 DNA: TGTGCCAGCAGCTCGGCGGGAGGCGGGGATACGCAGTATTTT. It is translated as CASSSAGGGDTQYF.

Here the CDR3 reads CASSPQGQGYNSPLHF. The CDR3 DNA sequence: TGTGCCAGCAGCCCCCAAGGACAGGGCTATAATTCACCCCTCCACTTT. The rearrangement uses TRBV7-3 and TRBJ1-6; the match to TRBD1 covers 8 bases. Germline CDR1 and CDR2: SGHTA and FQGTGA. V shed 5 bases, J shed 3 bases, and the junction held 6 bases outside the gene matches. The CDR3 has 16 residues. Drawing the rest from reference TRBV7-3 and TRBJ1-6, the complete variable domain is GAGVSQTPSNKVTEKGKYVELRCDPISGHTALYWYRQSLGQGPEFLIYFQGTGAADDSGLPNDRFFAVRPEGSVSTLKIQRTERGDSAVYLCASSPQGQGYNSPLHFGNGTRLTVT.

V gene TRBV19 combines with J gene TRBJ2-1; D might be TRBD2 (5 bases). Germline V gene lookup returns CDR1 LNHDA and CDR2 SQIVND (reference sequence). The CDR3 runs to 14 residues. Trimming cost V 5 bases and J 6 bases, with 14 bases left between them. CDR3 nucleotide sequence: TGTGCCAGTAGTCCAGTGCTAGCAGCCAATGAGCAGTTCTTC. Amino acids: CASSPVLAANEQFF.

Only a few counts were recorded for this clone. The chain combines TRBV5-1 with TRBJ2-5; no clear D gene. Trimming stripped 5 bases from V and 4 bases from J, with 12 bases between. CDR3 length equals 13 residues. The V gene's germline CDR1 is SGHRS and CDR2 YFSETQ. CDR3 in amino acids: CASSNLERETQYF. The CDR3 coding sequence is TGCGCCAGCAGTAATCTGGAGAGAGAGACCCAGTACTTC.

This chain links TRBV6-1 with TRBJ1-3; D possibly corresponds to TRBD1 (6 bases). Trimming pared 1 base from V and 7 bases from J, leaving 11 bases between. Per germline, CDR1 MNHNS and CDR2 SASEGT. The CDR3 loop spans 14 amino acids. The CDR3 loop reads CASSEGLGANTIYF. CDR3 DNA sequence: TGTGCCAGCAGTGAAGGACTGGGGGCGAACACCATATATTTT.

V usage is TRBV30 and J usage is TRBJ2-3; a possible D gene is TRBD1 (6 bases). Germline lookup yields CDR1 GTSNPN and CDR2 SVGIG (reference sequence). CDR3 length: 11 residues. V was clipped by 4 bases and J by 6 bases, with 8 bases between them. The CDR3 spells CAWIRGDTQYF. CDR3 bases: TGTGCCTGGATTAGGGGGGATACGCAGTATTTT.

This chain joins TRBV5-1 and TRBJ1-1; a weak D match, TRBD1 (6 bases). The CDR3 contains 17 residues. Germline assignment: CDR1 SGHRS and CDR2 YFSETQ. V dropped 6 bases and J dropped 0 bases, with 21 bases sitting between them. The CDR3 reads CASTAGRQGILNTEAFF. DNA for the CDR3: TGCGCCAGCACCGCCGGTCGGCAGGGGATCTTGAACACTGAAGCTTTCTTT.

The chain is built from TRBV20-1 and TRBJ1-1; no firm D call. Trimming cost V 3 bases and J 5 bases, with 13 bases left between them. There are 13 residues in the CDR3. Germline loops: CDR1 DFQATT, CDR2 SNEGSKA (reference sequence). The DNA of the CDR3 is TGCAGTGCTAGTGGGGAGGTTAAAACTGAAGCTTTCTTT. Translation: CSASGEVKTEAFF.

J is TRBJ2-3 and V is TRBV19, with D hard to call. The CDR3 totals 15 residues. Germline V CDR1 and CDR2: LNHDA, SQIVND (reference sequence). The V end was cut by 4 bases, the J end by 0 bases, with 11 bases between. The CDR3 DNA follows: TGTGCCAGTAGTACAGCATTCGGGAGCACAGATACGCAGTATTTT. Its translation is CASSTAFGSTDTQYF.

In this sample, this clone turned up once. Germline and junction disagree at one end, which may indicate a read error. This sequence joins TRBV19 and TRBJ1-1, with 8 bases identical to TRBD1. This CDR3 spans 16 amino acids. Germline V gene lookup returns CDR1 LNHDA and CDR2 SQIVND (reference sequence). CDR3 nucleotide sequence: TGTGCCAGTAGTACCCGACAGGGGTCGATGAATACTGAAGCTTTCTTT. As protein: CASSTRQGSMNTEAFF.

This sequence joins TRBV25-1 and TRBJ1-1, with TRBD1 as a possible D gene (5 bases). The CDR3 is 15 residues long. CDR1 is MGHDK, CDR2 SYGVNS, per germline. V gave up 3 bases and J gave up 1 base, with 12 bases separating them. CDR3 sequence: CASSDSGRANTEAFF. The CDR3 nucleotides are TGTGCCAGCAGTGATAGTGGCAGGGCGAACACTGAAGCTTTCTTT.